The 14 T cell receptor beta chains listed next were all sequenced from one sample in a study of OX40 agonist ivuxolimab in advanced cancers. Some clones are missing from TCRdb's copy, which holds only in-frame ones; the method was immunoSEQ multiplex PCR. Among some 69,000 clones listed, approximately 92% were seen once. This specimen consisted of CD4+ or CD8+ T cells sorted from blood, obtained in a trial of the OX40 agonist ivuxolimab. The source of these receptors is an adult with an advanced solid tumor such as melanoma, head and neck, liver or kidney cancer.

The CDR3 bases are TGTGCCAGCAGTCAGTTCGGGGAGCTGTTTTTT. Translating gives CASSQFGELFF. The chain carries TRBV2 and TRBJ2-2, with unresolved D. Germline-derived CDR1 and CDR2 are SNHLY and FYNNEI. CDR3 size: 11 residues. Trimming pared 5 bases from V and 7 bases from J, leaving 5 bases between.

The rearrangement joins TRBV6-5 to TRBJ2-7, with 12 bases lining up with TRBD2. This CDR3 is built from 15 residues. The germline V gene encodes CDR1 MNHEY and CDR2 SVGAGI. Trimming at V came to 7 bases and at J to 0 bases, leaving 4 bases not matched to a gene. CDR3: CASTKGLAGSYEQYF. The CDR3 DNA reads as TGTGCCAGCACCAAGGGACTAGCGGGCTCCTACGAGCAGTACTTC.

This clone was seen a handful of times. This chain connects TRBV28 to TRBJ2-1, with 13 bases identical to TRBD2. CDR1 and CDR2 from the germline V gene are MDHEN and SYDVKM. V shed 6 bases and J 0 bases; nucleotides not matched to a gene: 8. The CDR3 spans 18 residues. The CDR3 loop is CASSGLAGVKSSYNEQFF. The CDR3 DNA follows: TGTGCCAGCAGCGGACTAGCGGGAGTAAAAAGCTCCTACAATGAGCAGTTCTTC. Full variable domain (rest looked up from reference TRBV28 and TRBJ2-1): DVKVTQSSRYLVKRTGEKVFLECVQDMDHENMFWYRQDPGLGLRLIYFSYDVKMKEKGDIPEGYSVSREKKERFSLILESASTNQTSMYLCASSGLAGVKSSYNEQFFGPGTRLTVL.

The chain recombines TRBV6-6 with TRBJ1-5; D is possibly TRBD1 (6 bases). The ends were cut back, 2 bases at V and 4 bases at J, with 12 bases in the middle. CDR3 length equals 15 residues. Germline CDR1 reads MNHNY; CDR2 reads SVGAGI (reference sequence). CDR3 DNA: TGTGCCAGCAGTTACAGGGCAACAGGGAATCAGCCCCAGCATTTT. Residues: CASSYRATGNQPQHF.

The rearrangement links TRBV6-6 to TRBJ1-5; D unresolved. V shed 0 bases and J shed 11 bases, with 8 bases lying between them. CDR1 and CDR2 from the germline V gene are MNHNY and SVGAGI (reference sequence). CDR3 length: 12 residues. DNA for the CDR3: TGTGCCAGCAGTTACTCGGCGGGAACCCAGCATTTT. It codes for CASSYSAGTQHF.

The chain has TRBV29-1 and TRBJ2-7, with 7 bases matching TRBD1. This CDR3 contains 13 residues. In germline, CDR1 is SQVTM, CDR2 ANQGSEA. V was pared by 6 bases and J by 5 bases, with 10 bases of the junction left unmatched. CDR3 sequence reads: CSVGPTGSNEQYF. CDR3 in DNA: TGCAGCGTGGGTCCGACAGGGTCCAACGAGCAGTACTTC.

A remark on this clone: At the DNA level, this CDR3 is encoded by other sequences in the same sample as well. The chain is built from TRBV7-2 and TRBJ2-7; 10 bases agree with TRBD1. Germline values: CDR1 SGHTA, CDR2 FQGNSA. The CDR3 runs to 15 residues. J lost 2 bases, V lost 5 bases, and 6 bases had no gene match. The CDR3 loop is CASSPRTGGTYEQYF. CDR3 sequence (DNA): TGTGCCAGCAGCCCGAGGACAGGGGGAACCTACGAGCAGTACTTC.

This chain uses TRBV5-1 with TRBJ2-7; 9 bases agree with TRBD1. CDR1 and CDR2 from the germline V gene are SGHRS and YFSETQ. Losses at the gene ends were 2 bases for V and 4 bases for J; bases not matched to a gene: 4. The CDR3 has 14 amino acids. For the CDR3, the DNA is TGCGCCAGCAGCTTACAGGGGGCGGAGTACGAGCAGTACTTC. This gives the protein CASSLQGAEYEQYF.

This clone showed up just once. This rearrangement joins TRBV18 to TRBJ2-7; D may be TRBD1 or TRBD2 (5 bases each). The CDR3 runs to 15 residues. The germline V gene has CDR1 KGHSH and CDR2 LQKENI. Trimming stripped 1 base from V and 7 bases from J, with 17 bases between. The CDR3 region is CASSPRRQGEGEQYF. CDR3 sequence (DNA): TGTGCCAGCTCACCACGACGGCAGGGAGAAGGGGAGCAGTACTTC.

The chain employs TRBV18 and TRBJ2-5; D tentatively fits TRBD1 or TRBD2 (5 bases each). Trimming took off 3 bases at V and 3 bases at J, with 14 bases between the two ends. Per the germline V gene, CDR1 is KGHSH and CDR2 is LQKENI. There are 15 residues in the CDR3. The CDR3 here is CASSPARDGKETQYF. The CDR3 DNA is TGTGCCAGCTCACCCGCCCGGGACGGAAAAGAGACCCAGTACTTC.

The rearrangement links TRBV10-3 to TRBJ2-7, with TRBD2 identical over 8 bases. The CDR3 sequence is 14 residues long. V shed 3 bases and J 6 bases; nucleotides not matched to a gene: 7. Germline V CDR1 and CDR2: ENHRY, SYGVKD. For the CDR3, the DNA is TGTGCCATCAGTGATGGAGCGGGAGTCTTCGAGCAGTACTTC. Its translation: CAISDGAGVFEQYF.

The V and J genes are TRBV7-9 and TRBJ2-2; 7 positions agree with TRBD2. The junction had 9 bases not matched to a gene; V was cut back by 5 bases and J by 6 bases. Per the germline V gene, CDR1 is SEHNR and CDR2 is FQNEAQ (reference sequence). The CDR3 runs 15 residues. Written as DNA, the CDR3 is TGTGCCAGCAGCCCCCCGCTAGCGGCCCCCGGGGAGCTGTTTTTT. Translation gives CASSPPLAAPGELFF.

The chain combines TRBV7-3 with TRBJ2-2; D is unresolved. The V end lost 1 base, the J end lost 6 bases, and 3 bases lay between the germline ends. The CDR3 contains 12 residues. CDR1 SGHTA and CDR2 FQGTGA come from the germline V gene. CDR3 protein: CASSLSPGELFF. For the CDR3, the DNA is TGTGCCAGCAGCTTAAGTCCCGGGGAGCTGTTTTTT.

This sequence joins TRBV19 and TRBJ2-1; D call uncertain. CDR1 LNHDA and CDR2 SQIVND come from the germline V gene (reference sequence). The CDR3 runs to 15 residues. V lost 0 bases to trimming and J lost 9 bases, with 15 bases between them. CDR3 DNA sequence: TGTGCCAGTAGTATAGAGGCTAGGGCCTGGGGTGAGCAGTTCTTC. Translating it yields CASSIEARAWGEQFF.